This T cell receptor (beta chain) was retrieved from a study of blood T cell repertoires in COVID-19. About the research overall: Whether acute or convalescent, the COVID-19 samples came from the United States, Italy and Spain. In each case, the material was cDNA or gDNA derived from T cells, B-cell-depleted T cells, or PBMCs.

About this clone: One end of the junction does not line up with germline, which may come from a read error.

The CDR3 sequence is 17 residues long. Germline CDR1 and CDR2: LGHNA and YNFKEQ. Original analysis: Cell counts per sample came from amplifying reference gene primers. The protocol was immunoSEQ multiplex PCR, while the TCRdb copy is restricted to in-frame clones and leaves out a portion. Clone size and the V and J calls come from that table; the DNA yielded D and trimming. The sample contains around 100,000 clones, 80% to 90% of which appear only once. This receptor was obtained from a human donor with acute or convalescent COVID-19. The donor label of this sample is uncertain. The rearrangement uses TRBV4-2 and TRBJ2-4, with D possibly TRBD2 on 6 matching bases. The material sequenced was peripheral blood. CDR3 residues: CASRQGGTQGAKNIQYF. CDR3 DNA sequence: TGTGCCAGCCGCCAGGGCGGGACTCAAGGAGCCAAAAACATTCAGTACTTC.